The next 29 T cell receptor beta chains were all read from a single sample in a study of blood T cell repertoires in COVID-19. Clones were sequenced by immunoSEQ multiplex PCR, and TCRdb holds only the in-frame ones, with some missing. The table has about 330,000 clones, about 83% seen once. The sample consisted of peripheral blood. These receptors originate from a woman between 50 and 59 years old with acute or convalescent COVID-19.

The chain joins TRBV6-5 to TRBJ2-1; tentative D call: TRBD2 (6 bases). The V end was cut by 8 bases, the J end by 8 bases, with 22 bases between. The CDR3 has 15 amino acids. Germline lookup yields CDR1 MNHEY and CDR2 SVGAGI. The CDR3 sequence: CASSSLATLADEQFF. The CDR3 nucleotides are TGTGCCAGCTCATCGCTAGCGACCCTAGCCGATGAGCAGTTCTTC.

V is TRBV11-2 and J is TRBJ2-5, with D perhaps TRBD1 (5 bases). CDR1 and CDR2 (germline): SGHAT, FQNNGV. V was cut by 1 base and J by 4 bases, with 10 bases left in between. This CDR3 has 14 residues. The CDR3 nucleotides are TGTGCCAGCAGCTTAGGTCCAGGGCCAGAGACCCAGTACTTC. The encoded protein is CASSLGPGPETQYF.

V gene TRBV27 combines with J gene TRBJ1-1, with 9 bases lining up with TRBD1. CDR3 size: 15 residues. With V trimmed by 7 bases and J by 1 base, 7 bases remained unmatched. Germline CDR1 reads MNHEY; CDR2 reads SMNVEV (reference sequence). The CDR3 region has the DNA TGTGCCAGCACTACTACAGGGGGCTCGAACACTGAAGCTTTCTTT. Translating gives CASTTTGGSNTEAFF.

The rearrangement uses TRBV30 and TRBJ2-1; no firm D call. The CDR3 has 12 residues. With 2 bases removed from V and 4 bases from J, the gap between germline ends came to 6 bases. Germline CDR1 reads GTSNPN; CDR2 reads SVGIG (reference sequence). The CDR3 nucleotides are TGTGCCTGGAGTCCCTATTACAATGAGCAGTTCTTC. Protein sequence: CAWSPYYNEQFF.

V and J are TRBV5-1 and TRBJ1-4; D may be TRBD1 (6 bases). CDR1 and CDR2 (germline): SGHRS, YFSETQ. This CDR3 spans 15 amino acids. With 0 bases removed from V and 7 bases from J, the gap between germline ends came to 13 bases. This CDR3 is CASSLAGRGGEKLFF. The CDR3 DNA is TGCGCCAGCAGCTTGGCCGGCAGGGGCGGTGAAAAACTGTTTTTT.

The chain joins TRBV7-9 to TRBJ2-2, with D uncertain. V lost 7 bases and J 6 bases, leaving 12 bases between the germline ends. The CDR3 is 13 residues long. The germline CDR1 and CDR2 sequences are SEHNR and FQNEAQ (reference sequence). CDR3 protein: CASTTRSSGELFF. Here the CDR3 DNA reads TGTGCCAGCACCACACGAAGCTCCGGGGAGCTGTTTTTT.

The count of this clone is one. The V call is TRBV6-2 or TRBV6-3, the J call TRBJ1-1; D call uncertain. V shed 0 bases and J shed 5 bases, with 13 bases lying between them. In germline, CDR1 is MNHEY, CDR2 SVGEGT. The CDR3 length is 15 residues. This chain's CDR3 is CASSYSSSGWTEAFF. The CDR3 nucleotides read TGTGCCAGCAGTTACTCGAGTTCAGGATGGACTGAAGCTTTCTTT.

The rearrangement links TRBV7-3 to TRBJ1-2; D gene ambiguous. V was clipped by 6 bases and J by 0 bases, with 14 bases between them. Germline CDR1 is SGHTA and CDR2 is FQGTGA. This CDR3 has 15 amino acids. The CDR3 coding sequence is TGTGCCAGCAGTTTAGCCACGGGGTCTAACTATGGCTACACCTTC. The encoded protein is CASSLATGSNYGYTF.

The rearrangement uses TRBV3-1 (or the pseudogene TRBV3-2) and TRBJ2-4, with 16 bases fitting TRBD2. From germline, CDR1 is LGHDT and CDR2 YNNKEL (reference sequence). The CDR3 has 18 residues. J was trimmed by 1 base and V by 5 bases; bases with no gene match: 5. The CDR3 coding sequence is TGTGCCAGCAGCAAAGGGACTAGCGGGGGGGTGGCCAAAAACATTCAGTACTTC. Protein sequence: CASSKGTSGGVAKNIQYF.

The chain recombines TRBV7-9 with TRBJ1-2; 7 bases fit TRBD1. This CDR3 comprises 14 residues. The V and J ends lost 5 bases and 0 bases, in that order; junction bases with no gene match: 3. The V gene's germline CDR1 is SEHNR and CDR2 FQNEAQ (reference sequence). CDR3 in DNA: TGTGCCAGCAGCCGGGGACAGACTAACTATGGCTACACCTTC. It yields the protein CASSRGQTNYGYTF.

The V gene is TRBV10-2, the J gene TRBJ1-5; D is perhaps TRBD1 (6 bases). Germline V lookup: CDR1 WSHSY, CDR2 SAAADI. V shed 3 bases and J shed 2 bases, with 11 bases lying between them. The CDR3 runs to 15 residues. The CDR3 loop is CASSESRQGNQPQHF. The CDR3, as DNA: TGCGCCAGCAGTGAAAGTCGACAGGGCAATCAGCCCCAGCATTTT.

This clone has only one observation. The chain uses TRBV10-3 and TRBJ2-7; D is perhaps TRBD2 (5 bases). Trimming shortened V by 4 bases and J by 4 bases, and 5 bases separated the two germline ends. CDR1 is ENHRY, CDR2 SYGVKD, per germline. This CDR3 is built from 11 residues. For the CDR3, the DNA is TGTGCCATCAGTGCGGGGTACGAGCAGTACGTC. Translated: CAISAGYEQYV.

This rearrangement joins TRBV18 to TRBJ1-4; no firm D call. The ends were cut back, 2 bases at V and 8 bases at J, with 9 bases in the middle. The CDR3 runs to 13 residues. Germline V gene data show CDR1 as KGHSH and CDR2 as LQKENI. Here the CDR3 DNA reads TGTGCCAGCTCACCAGAGGGTAGGGAAAAACTGTTTTTT. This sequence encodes CASSPEGREKLFF.

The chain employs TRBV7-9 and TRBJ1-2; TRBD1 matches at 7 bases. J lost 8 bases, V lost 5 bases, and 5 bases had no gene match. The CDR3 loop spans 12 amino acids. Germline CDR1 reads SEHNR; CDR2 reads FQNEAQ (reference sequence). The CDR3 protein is CASSEQGDGYTF. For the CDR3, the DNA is TGTGCCAGCAGCGAGCAGGGGGACGGCTACACCTTC.

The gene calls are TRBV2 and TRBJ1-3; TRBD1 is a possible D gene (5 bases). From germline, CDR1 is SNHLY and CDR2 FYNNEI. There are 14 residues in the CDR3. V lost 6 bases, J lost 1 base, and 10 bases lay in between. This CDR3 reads CASRGGYSGNTIYF. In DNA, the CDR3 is TGTGCCAGCAGGGGGGGGTATTCTGGAAACACCATATATTTT.

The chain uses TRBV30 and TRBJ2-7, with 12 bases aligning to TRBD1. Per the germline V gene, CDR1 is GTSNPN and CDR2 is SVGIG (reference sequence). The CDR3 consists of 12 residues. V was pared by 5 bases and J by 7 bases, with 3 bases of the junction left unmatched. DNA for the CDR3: TGTGCCTGGGGGACAGGGGGCTGGGAGCAGTACTTC. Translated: CAWGTGGWEQYF.

The CDR3 is CASSETLNTEAFF. The CDR3 coding sequence is TGCGCCAGCAGTGAGACACTGAACACTGAAGCTTTCTTT. V is TRBV10-1 and J is TRBJ1-1; D unresolved. CDR3 length: 13 residues. Trimming took off 2 bases at V and 0 bases at J, with 4 bases between the two ends. The V gene's germline CDR1 is WNHNN and CDR2 SYGVQD (reference sequence).

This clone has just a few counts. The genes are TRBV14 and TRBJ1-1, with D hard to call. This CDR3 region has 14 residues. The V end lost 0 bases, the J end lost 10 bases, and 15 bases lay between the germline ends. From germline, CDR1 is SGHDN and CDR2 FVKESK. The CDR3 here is CASSQEGRVGGAFF. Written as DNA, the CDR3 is TGTGCCAGCAGCCAAGAAGGAAGGGTCGGAGGAGCTTTCTTT.

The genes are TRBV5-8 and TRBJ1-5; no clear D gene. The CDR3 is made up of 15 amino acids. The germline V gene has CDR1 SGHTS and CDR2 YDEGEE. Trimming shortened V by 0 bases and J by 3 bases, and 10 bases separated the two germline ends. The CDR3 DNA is TGTGCCAGCAGCTTGGTTAGCCGAAACAATCAGCCCCAGCATTTT. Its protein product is CASSLVSRNNQPQHF.

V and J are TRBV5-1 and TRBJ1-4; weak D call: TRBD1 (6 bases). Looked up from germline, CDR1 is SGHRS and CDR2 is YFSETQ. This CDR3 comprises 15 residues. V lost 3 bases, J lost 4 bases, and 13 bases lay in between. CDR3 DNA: TGCGCCAGCAGCTGGGGGACACAAATTAATGAAAAACTGTTTTTT. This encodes CASSWGTQINEKLFF.

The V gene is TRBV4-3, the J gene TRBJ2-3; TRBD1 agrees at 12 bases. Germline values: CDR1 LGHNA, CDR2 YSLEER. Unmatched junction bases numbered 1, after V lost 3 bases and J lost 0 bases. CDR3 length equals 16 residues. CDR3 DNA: TGCGCCAGCAGCCAGGGACAGGGGGCCAGCACAGATACGCAGTATTTT. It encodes CASSQGQGASTDTQYF.

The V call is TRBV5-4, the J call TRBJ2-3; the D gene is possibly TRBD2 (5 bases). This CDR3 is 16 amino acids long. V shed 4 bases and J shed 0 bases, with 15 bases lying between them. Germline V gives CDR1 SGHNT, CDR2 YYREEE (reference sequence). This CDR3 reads CASSLREGVSTDTQYF. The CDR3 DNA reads TGTGCCAGCAGCCTACGTGAGGGAGTGAGCACAGATACGCAGTATTTT.

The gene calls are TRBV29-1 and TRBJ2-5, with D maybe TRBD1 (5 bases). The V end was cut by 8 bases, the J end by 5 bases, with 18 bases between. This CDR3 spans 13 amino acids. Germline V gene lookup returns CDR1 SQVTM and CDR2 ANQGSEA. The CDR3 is CSLVAGMGETQYF. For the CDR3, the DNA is TGCAGCCTAGTGGCAGGGATGGGTGAGACCCAGTACTTC.

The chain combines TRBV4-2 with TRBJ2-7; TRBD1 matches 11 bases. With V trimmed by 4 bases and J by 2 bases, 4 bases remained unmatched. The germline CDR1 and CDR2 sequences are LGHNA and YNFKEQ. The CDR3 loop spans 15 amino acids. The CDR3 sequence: CASSRTGQGAYEQYF. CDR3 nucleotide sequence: TGTGCCAGCAGCCGAACGGGACAGGGGGCCTACGAGCAGTACTTC.

The CDR3 is CAISESVGQGLGETQYF. In nucleotides, the CDR3 is TGTGCCATCAGTGAGTCGGTCGGACAGGGTCTTGGTGAGACCCAGTACTTC. V usage is TRBV10-3 and J usage is TRBJ2-5, with 8 bases identical to TRBD1. V gave up 0 bases and J gave up 5 bases; unmatched junction bases: 11. CDR1 and CDR2 (germline): ENHRY, SYGVKD. The CDR3 covers 17 residues.

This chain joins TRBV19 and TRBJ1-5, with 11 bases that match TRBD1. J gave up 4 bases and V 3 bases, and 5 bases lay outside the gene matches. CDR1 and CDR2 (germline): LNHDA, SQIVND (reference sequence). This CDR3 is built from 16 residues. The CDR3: CASSIRRDRGNQPQHF. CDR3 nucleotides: TGTGCCAGTAGTATCCGGAGGGACAGGGGGAATCAGCCCCAGCATTTT. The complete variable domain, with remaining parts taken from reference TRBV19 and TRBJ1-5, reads DGGITQSPKYLFRKEGQNVTLSCEQNLNHDAMYWYRQDPGQGLRLIYYSQIVNDFQKGDIAEGYSVSREKKESFPLTVTSAQKNPTAFYLCASSIRRDRGNQPQHFGDGTRLSIL.

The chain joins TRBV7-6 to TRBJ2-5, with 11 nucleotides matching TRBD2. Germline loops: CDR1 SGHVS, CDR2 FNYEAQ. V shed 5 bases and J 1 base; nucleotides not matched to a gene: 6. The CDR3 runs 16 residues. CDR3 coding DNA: TGTGCCAGCAGCAAACTAGCGGGAGCTCTCCAAGAGACCCAGTACTTC. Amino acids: CASSKLAGALQETQYF.

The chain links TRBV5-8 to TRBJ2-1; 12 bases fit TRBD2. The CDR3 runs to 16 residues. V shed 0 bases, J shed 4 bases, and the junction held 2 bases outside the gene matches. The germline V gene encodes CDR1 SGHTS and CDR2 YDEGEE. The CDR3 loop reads CASSLALAGGYNEQFF. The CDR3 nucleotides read TGTGCCAGCAGCTTGGCCCTAGCGGGAGGGTACAATGAGCAGTTCTTC.

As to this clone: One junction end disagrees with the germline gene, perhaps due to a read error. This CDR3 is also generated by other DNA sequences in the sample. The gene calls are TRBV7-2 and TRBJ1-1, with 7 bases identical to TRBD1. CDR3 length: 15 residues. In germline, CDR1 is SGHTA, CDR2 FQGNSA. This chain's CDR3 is CASSLGRGLYTEAFF. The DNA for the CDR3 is TGTGCCAGCAGCTTGGGCAGGGGGTTATACACTGAGGCTTTCTTT.